A selection of T cell receptor beta chains follows, all from one sample in a study of OX40 agonist ivuxolimab in advanced cancers. Clones were read by immunoSEQ multiplex PCR, and TCRdb kept only the in-frame ones, dropping some. The data hold some 50,000 clones, with about 90% observed a single time. The starting material was CD4+ or CD8+ T cells sorted from blood, obtained in a trial of the OX40 agonist ivuxolimab. These receptors all stem from an adult with an advanced solid tumor such as melanoma, head and neck, liver or kidney cancer. CDR3s include the opening cysteine and the closing phenylalanine or tryptophan. A D gene is named only where the DNA matches it firmly. For some rows the clone size is stated as once, few or many, or as a class when expanded; others skip it.

TRBV19,-,TRBD1,TRBJ1-5,CASSSGTGAFNNQPQHF,TGTGCCAGTAGTAGTGGGACAGGGGCTTTTAACAATCAGCCCCAGCATTTT
TRBV25-1,-,-,TRBJ1-1,CASSGAHLNTEAFF,TGTGCCAGCAGTGGGGCACATCTGAACACTGAAGCTTTCTTT
TRBV25-1,-,-,TRBJ1-6,CASRGEEGQLNSPLHF,TGTGCCAGCAGGGGGGAGGAAGGACAGCTTAATTCACCCCTCCACTTT
TRBV6-1,-,-,TRBJ1-1,CASSRRGNTEAFF,TGTGCCAGCAGTCGACGGGGGAACACTGAAGCTTTCTTT
TRBV10-3,once,-,TRBJ2-7,CAIRFGLSYEQYF,TGTGCCATCCGGTTCGGCCTTTCCTACGAGCAGTACTTC
TRBV5-1,-,-,TRBJ1-2,CASSLRDPSTNYGYTF,TGCGCCAGCAGCTTGAGGGACCCCTCCACTAACTATGGCTACACCTTC
TRBV29-1,-,-,TRBJ2-2,CSVGKRVGTSDGELFF,TGCAGCGTTGGCAAGAGGGTAGGGACCTCCGACGGGGAGCTGTTTTTT
TRBV27,-,-,TRBJ2-5,CASRTRDLPRETQYF,TGTGCCAGCAGGACCCGGGACCTCCCTCGAGAGACCCAGTACTTC
TRBV18,-,TRBD1,TRBJ1-3,CASSPGQGIGNTIYF,TGTGCCAGCTCACCGGGACAGGGGATTGGAAACACCATATATTTT
TRBV13,-,TRBD2,TRBJ2-2,CASSLGLRRTSGRLGHTGELFF,TGTGCCAGCAGCTTAGGCCTTAGGAGGACTAGCGGGAGGCTCGGTCACACCGGGGAGCTGTTTTTT
TRBV5-1,-,-,TRBJ2-3,CASSLRTGSGSTDTQYF,TGCGCCAGCAGCTTGCGAACGGGTAGCGGAAGTACAGATACGCAGTATTTT
TRBV7-9,few,-,TRBJ2-5,CASSLRTGTTYQETQYF,TGTGCCAGCAGCTTGCGTACCGGGACAACCTACCAAGAGACCCAGTACTTC
TRBV19,-,-,TRBJ1-2,CASSMGRNYGYTF,TGTGCCAGCAGTATGGGCAGGAACTATGGCTACACCTTC
TRBV10-3,-,TRBD1,TRBJ2-7,CAISLTGDYEQYF,TGTGCCATCAGCCTAACAGGGGACTACGAGCAGTACTTC
TRBV10-3,-,-,TRBJ1-3,CAISEWYSYSGNTIYF,TGTGCCATCAGTGAGTGGTACAGCTACTCTGGAAACACCATATATTTT
TRBV6-1,few,-,TRBJ1-1,CASSETGGVLWTEAFF,TGTGCCAGCAGTGAAACGGGAGGGGTATTATGGACTGAAGCTTTCTTT
TRBV5-4,-,TRBD1,TRBJ2-6,CASRSTGSGANVLTF,TGTGCCAGCAGGTCGACAGGGTCTGGGGCCAACGTCCTGACTTTC
TRBV2,few,-,TRBJ2-7,CASSPWVGNEQYF,TGTGCCAGCAGTCCTTGGGTCGGGAACGAGCAGTACTTC
TRBV25-1,-,TRBD1,TRBJ2-1,CASRRGTGAYNEQFF,TGTGCCAGCAGACGCGGGACAGGGGCCTACAATGAGCAGTTCTTC
TRBV30,-,-,TRBJ1-2,CAWSYGGNYGYTF,TGTGCCTGGAGTTACGGCGGGAACTATGGCTACACCTTC
TRBV18,few,-,TRBJ1-1,CASSPDNRVGTEAFF,TGTGCCAGCTCACCGGACAATCGGGTGGGCACTGAAGCTTTCTTT
TRBV10-1,-,TRBD1,TRBJ2-3,CASGTGGSTDTQYF,TGCGCCAGCGGGACAGGGGGAAGCACAGATACGCAGTATTTT
TRBV6-6,-,TRBD1,TRBJ2-1,CASSPGWDRDEQFF,TGTGCCAGCAGCCCCGGATGGGACAGGGATGAGCAGTTCTTC
TRBV2,-,TRBD1,TRBJ2-2,CASSYKTGATGELFF,TGTGCCAGCAGTTATAAGACAGGGGCCACCGGGGAGCTGTTTTTT
TRBV5-1,-,TRBD1,TRBJ2-7,CASSLDGQGYDEQYF,TGCGCCAGCAGCTTGGACGGACAGGGATACGACGAGCAGTACTTC
TRBV5-1,-,TRBD1,TRBJ2-7,CASSTDRATYEQYF,TGCGCCAGCAGCACGGACAGGGCTACCTACGAGCAGTACTTC
TRBV15,few,TRBD1,TRBJ1-5,CATSRDPHRGQGQPQHF,TGTGCCACCAGCAGAGACCCACACAGGGGGCAGGGTCAGCCCCAGCATTTT
TRBV4-2,-,-,TRBJ2-7,CASSQGKEGPWGEQYF,TGTGCCAGCAGCCAAGGGAAGGAGGGCCCCTGGGGCGAGCAGTACTTC
TRBV5-4,-,TRBD1,TRBJ2-3,CASSAWPGQGADTQYF,TGTGCCAGCAGCGCTTGGCCGGGACAGGGTGCGGATACGCAGTATTTT
TRBV9,-,-,TRBJ1-4,CASSARDTPKHNEKLFF,TGTGCCAGCAGCGCCCGGGACACACCGAAGCATAATGAAAAACTGTTTTTT
TRBV18,once,-,TRBJ2-3,CASSPTGSDTQYF,TGTGCCAGCTCACCGACTGGCTCAGATACGCAGTATTTT
TRBV5-1,once,-,TRBJ2-7,CASRRDHGLYEQYF,TGCGCCAGCAGACGGGACCACGGACTCTACGAGCAGTACTTC
TRBV7-9,-,-,TRBJ2-5,CASTIQETQYF,TGTGCCAGCACCATACAAGAGACCCAGTACTTC
TRBV6-6,once,-,TRBJ1-4,CASSPPGGSLKEKLFF,TGTGCCAGCAGTCCTCCGGGGGGGTCTTTAAAAGAAAAACTGTTTTTT
TRBV4-1,-,-,TRBJ1-2,CASSQRGAANYGYTF,TGCGCCAGCAGCCAACGAGGGGCCGCTAACTATGGCTACACCTTC
TRBV7-8,-,TRBD2,TRBJ2-7,CASSPGLVLPYEQYF,TGTGCCAGCAGCCCAGGACTAGTGCTCCCCTACGAGCAGTACTTC
TRBV7-3,-,-,TRBJ2-2,CASSPGGGRTGRGELFF,TGTGCCAGCAGCCCGGGCGGGGGAAGGACAGGGCGCGGGGAGCTGTTTTTT
TRBV2,-,TRBD2,TRBJ2-1,CASRSGRGGYNEQFF,TGTGCCAGCAGGAGCGGGAGGGGAGGCTACAATGAGCAGTTCTTC
TRBV29-1,-,TRBD1,TRBJ2-5,CSVEGQGAKEQYF,TGCAGCGTTGAAGGACAGGGGGCAAAGGAGCAGTACTTC
TRBV6-5,-,TRBD1,TRBJ2-7,CASSNTGGSYEQYF,TGTGCCAGCAGTAACACAGGGGGTTCCTACGAGCAGTACTTC
TRBV14,-,TRBD1,TRBJ1-1,CASSQLGRGRGNTEAFF,TGTGCCAGCAGCCAATTGGGAAGGGGGCGAGGAAACACTGAAGCTTTCTTT
TRBV25-1,-,-,TRBJ1-1,CASSEYVGVGVNTEAFF,TGTGCCAGCAGTGAATACGTTGGTGTGGGAGTGAACACTGAAGCTTTCTTT
TRBV28,-,-,TRBJ1-1,CASSAGGYGNTEAFF,TGTGCCAGCAGTGCTGGAGGGTACGGGAACACTGAAGCTTTCTTT
TRBV2,few,-,TRBJ1-1,CASLPRTAMNTEAFF,TGTGCCAGCCTCCCCAGGACAGCTATGAACACTGAAGCTTTCTTT
TRBV19,-,-,TRBJ2-1,CASSPRFSSYNEQFF,TGTGCCAGTAGCCCCCGGTTCAGCTCCTACAATGAGCAGTTCTTC
TRBV6-5,-,TRBD1,TRBJ1-4,CASSHRQGEKLFF,TGTGCCAGCAGTCATCGACAGGGCGAAAAACTGTTTTTT
TRBV18,-,-,TRBJ1-1,CASSAQGQNTEAFF,TGTGCCAGCTCCGCCCAGGGACAGAACACTGAAGCTTTCTTT
TRBV6-6,medium-sized,-,TRBJ2-7,CASATPSYEQYF,TGTGCCAGCGCCACCCCCTCCTACGAGCAGTACTTC
TRBV6-5,-,TRBD1,TRBJ2-5,CASRGQGLQETQYF,TGTGCCAGCAGAGGACAGGGCCTCCAAGAGACCCAGTACTTC
TRBV19,-,-,TRBJ2-7,CASRRQYSYEQYF,TGTGCCAGTAGGAGACAATACTCCTACGAGCAGTACTTC